This entry concerns a single T cell receptor (beta chain). The clone's antigen remains unknown. Per-base quality was not reported, and no clone a single base away is much larger than it. This record belongs to a study of blood T cell repertoires in COVID-19 (TCRdb year 2020). About the investigation overall: Samples from collaborators originated in the United States, Italy and Spain and spanned both the acute and convalescent phases of COVID-19. HLA class I and class II types, where available, came from metadata supplied by the sample provider rather than from assay-based typing. The dataset comprised deeply sampled blood TCRbeta repertoires from subjects exposed to, actively infected with, or recovered from COVID-19. The prospective study material was composed of cDNA or gDNA derived from T cells, B-cell-depleted T cells, or PBMCs. Samples were obtained from the ongoing ImmuneRACE study (first 160 participants) and from 1,254 subjects provided by 6 global collaborators. A de-identified subject ID, COVID-19 status, age in years and sex were almost always included in the sample metadata. The repertoires were released in a freely available public database intended as a resource for research on the immune response to SARS-CoV-2.

Whole blood was collected in K2EDTA tubes by collaborating institutions according to the institutions' own protocols. For TCRbeta analysis, collaborator samples were shipped as frozen whole blood, as isolated PBMCs, or as DNA extracted from either sample type. The immunoSEQ Assay, a bias-controlled multiplex PCR, was used to amplify TCRbeta CDR3 regions from genomic DNA. As for how the authors treated the data: The number of nucleated cells in each sample was estimated from the amplification of reference gene primers within the assay. To quantify the absolute abundance of each unique TCRbeta CDR3 rearrangement, sequence reads were collapsed and filtered. Productive Simpson clonality was computed per sample as the square root of Simpson's diversity index over productive rearrangements. The immuneACCESS repertoire file appears here via TCRdb, limited to in-frame rearrangements. These files lack a portion of the clones; in checked studies, under half of the deficit traces to unresolved V genes, and the cause of the others is not known. V, J and clone size derive from that table, while D and trimming were established from the DNA sequence. A total of about 50,000 clones appear in this sample, 80% to 90% of them only once. Clones ranked in the top ten supply more than 9.5% of the sample.

What the work shows at the level of the full study, not this receptor alone: Clinical and demographic metadata were provided uncurated, with the amount varying by source and participant.

Material: peripheral blood. The receptor was derived from a human donor with active COVID-19. The donor label of this sample is uncertain.

The base sequence is TGTGCCAGCAGCTTGACAGGGACTAGCGGGAGGGCCTCAGCCCATGAGCAGTTCTTC. This yields the protein CASSLTGTSGRASAHEQFF. The receptor chain draws on TRBV7-2 and TRBJ2-1, and 16 junction bases match TRBD2. CDR3 length: 19 amino acids, cysteine to phenylalanine. Only CDR3 DNA remains: 57 bases, in frame from the first base. CDR1 SGHTA and CDR2 FQGNSA are derived from the germline V gene. The germline V end is reduced by 3 bases and the J end by 8 bases; junction bases left unmatched: 13.